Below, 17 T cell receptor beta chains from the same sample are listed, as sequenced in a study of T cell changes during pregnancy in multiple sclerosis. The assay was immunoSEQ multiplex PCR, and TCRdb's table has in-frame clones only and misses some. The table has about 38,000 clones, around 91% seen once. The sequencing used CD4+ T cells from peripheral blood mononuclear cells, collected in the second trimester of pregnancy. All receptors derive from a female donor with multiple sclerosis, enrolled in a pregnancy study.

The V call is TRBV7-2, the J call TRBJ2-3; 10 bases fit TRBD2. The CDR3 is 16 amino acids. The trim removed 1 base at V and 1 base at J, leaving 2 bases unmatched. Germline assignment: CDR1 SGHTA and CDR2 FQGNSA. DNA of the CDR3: TGTGCCAGCAGCTTAGGTCTAGCGGGAGGCACAGATACGCAGTATTTT. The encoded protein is CASSLGLAGGTDTQYF. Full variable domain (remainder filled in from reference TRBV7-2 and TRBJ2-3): GAGVSQSPSNKVTEKGKDVELRCDPISGHTALYWYRQSLGQGLEFLIYFQGNSAPDKSGLPSDRFSAERTGGSVSTLTIQRTQQEDSAVYLCASSLGLAGGTDTQYFGPGTRLTVL.

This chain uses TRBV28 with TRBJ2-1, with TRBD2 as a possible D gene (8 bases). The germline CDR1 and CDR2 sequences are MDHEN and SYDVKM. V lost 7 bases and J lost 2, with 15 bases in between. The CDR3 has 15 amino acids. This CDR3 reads CASTPGGGPYNEQFF. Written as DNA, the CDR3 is TGTGCCAGCACACCGGGAGGGGGCCCCTACAATGAGCAGTTCTTC.

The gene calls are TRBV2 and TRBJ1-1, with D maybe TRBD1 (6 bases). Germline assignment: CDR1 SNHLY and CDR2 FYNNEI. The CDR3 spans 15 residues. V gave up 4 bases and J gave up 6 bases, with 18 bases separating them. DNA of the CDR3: TGTGCCAGCAGTGCGGGGGGCGCGGTAAGGGCTGAAGCTTTCTTT. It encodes CASSAGGAVRAEAFF.

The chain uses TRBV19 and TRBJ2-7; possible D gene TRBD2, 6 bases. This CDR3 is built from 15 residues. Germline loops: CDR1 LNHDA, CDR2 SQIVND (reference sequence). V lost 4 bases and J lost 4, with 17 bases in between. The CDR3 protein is CASSTAGTPGYEQYF. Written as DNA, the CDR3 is TGTGCCAGTAGTACGGCCGGGACTCCCGGTTACGAGCAGTACTTC. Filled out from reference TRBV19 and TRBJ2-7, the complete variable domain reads DGGITQSPKYLFRKEGQNVTLSCEQNLNHDAMYWYRQDPGQGLRLIYYSQIVNDFQKGDIAEGYSVSREKKESFPLTVTSAQKNPTAFYLCASSTAGTPGYEQYFGPGTRLTVT.

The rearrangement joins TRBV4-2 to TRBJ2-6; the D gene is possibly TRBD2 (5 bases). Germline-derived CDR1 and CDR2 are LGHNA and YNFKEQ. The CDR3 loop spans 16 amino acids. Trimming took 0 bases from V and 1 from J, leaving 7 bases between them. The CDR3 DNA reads TGTGCCAGCAGCCAAGATCGGGGATCTGGGGCCAACGTCCTGACTTTC. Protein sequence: CASSQDRGSGANVLTF.

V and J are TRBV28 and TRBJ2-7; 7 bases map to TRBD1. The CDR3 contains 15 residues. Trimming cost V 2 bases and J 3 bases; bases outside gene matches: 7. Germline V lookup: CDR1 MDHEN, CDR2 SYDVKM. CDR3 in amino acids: CASSLPPGQRYEQYF. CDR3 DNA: TGTGCCAGCAGTTTACCCCCGGGACAGCGCTACGAGCAGTACTTC.

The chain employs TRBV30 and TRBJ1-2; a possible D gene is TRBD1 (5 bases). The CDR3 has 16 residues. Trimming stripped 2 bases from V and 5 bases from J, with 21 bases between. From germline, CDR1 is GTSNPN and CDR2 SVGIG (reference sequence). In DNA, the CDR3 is TGTGCCTGGAGTACTGTAGGCGGGGGGAGAGGTTATGGCTACACCTTC. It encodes CAWSTVGGGRGYGYTF.

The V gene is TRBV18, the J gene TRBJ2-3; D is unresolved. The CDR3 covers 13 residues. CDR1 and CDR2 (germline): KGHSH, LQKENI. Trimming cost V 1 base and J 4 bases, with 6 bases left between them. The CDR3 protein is CASSPLAADTQYF. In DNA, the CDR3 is TGTGCCAGCTCACCACTGGCAGCAGATACGCAGTATTTT.

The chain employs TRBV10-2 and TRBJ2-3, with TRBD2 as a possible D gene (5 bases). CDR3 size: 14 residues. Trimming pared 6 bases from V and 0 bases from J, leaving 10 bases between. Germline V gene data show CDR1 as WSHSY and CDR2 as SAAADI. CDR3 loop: CASSSGSSTDTQYF. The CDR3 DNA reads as TGCGCCAGCAGCAGCGGATCTAGCACAGATACGCAGTATTTT.

The CDR3: CASSPGTGRTGANVLTF. The CDR3, as DNA: TGTGCCAGCAGCCCTGGGACAGGGAGGACTGGGGCCAACGTCCTGACTTTC. This chain connects TRBV28 to TRBJ2-6; 9 positions match TRBD1. This CDR3 comprises 17 residues. Germline CDR1 and CDR2: MDHEN and SYDVKM. Trimming removed 6 bases from V and 2 bases from J; junction bases left unmatched: 8.

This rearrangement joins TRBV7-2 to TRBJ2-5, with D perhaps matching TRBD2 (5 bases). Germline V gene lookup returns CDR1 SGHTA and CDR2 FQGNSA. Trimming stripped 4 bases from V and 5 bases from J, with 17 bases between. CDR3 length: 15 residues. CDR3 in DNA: TGTGCCAGCAGCTCGACTATCGGCGTGTGGGAGACCCAGTACTTC. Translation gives CASSSTIGVWETQYF.

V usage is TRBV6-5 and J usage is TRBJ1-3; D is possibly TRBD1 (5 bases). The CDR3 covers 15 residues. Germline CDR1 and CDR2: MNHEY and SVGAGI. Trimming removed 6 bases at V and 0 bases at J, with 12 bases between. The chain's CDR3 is CASRGGLSSGNTIYF. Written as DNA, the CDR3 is TGTGCCAGCAGGGGGGGACTAAGCTCTGGAAACACCATATATTTT.

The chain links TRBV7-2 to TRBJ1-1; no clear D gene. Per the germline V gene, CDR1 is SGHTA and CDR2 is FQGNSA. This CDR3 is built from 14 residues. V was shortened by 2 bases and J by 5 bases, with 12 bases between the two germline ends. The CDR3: CASSLTRSGTEAFF. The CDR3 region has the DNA TGTGCCAGCAGCTTAACGCGATCGGGGACTGAAGCTTTCTTT.

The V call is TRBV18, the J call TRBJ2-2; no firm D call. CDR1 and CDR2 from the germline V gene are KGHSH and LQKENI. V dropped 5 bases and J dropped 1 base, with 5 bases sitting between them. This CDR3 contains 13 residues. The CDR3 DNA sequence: TGTGCCAGCTCAACAATGAACACCGGGGAGCTGTTTTTT. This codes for CASSTMNTGELFF.

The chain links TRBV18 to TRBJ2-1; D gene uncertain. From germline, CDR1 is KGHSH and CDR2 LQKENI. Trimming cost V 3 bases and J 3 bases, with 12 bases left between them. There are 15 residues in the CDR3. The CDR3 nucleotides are TGTGCCAGCTCACCCGACTCGTCCCTCTACAATGAGCAGTTCTTC. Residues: CASSPDSSLYNEQFF. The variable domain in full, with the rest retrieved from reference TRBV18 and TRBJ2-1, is NAGVMQNPRHLVRRRGQEARLRCSPMKGHSHVYWYRQLPEEGLKFMVYLQKENIIDESGMPKERFSAEFPKEGPSILRIQQVVRGDSAAYFCASSPDSSLYNEQFFGPGTRLTVL.

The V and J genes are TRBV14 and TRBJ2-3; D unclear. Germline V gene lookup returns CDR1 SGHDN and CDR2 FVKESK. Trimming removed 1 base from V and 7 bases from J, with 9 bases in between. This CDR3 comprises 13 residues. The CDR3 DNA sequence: TGTGCCAGCAGCCAAGGCCGAGGCTATACGCAGTATTTT. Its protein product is CASSQGRGYTQYF.

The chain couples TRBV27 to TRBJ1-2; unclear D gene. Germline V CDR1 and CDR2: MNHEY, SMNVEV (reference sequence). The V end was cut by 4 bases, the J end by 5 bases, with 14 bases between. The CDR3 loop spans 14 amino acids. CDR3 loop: CASSSQGTQYGYTF. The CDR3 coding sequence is TGTGCCAGCAGTTCACAAGGAACACAGTATGGCTACACCTTC.